The 9 T cell receptor beta chains given below trace back to one sample, sequenced in a study of tumor-infiltrating lymphocytes in primary liver carcinoma. Taking about 18-32 mg of unsorted bulk tissue, the authors co-extracted RNA and DNA. A primer matching the constant region was used to make TCR beta cDNA from approximately 0.55 ug of total RNA. ARM-PCR was slightly modified, and three nested multiplex PCR rounds with it gave rise to the TCR beta libraries. A C-beta reverse primer was combined with TRBV1-TRBV30 forward primers in the first two PCR rounds, and each round had around 10 cycles. One entry per CDR3 protein, called by TCRdb with MiXCR from the multiplex PCR reads. The sample shows 20,000 or so distinct CDR3 sequences, over 75% of them seen only once. The sequenced sample consisted of liver tumor tissue from sampling region 2. Indicated subset: tumor region T2, inferior pole. The receptors shown here come from a woman in her 30s with primary liver carcinoma and hepatitis B virus infection.

The chain carries TRBV11-2 and TRBJ2-7; no definite D call. The CDR3 loop spans 13 amino acids. Trimming removed 0 bases from V and 10 bases from J, with 13 bases in between. Germline assignment: CDR1 SGHAT and CDR2 FQNNGV. CDR3 region: CASSLDFKVTQYF. For the CDR3, the DNA is TGTGCCAGCAGCTTAGATTTTAAGGTTACCCAGTACTTC.

This clonotype was seen more than once but under ten times. CDR3 residues: CASSPSAYGSSTDTQYF. The CDR3, as DNA: TGTGCCAGCAGCCCATCCGCTTACGGATCATCCACAGATACGCAGTATTTT. V usage is TRBV6-6 and J usage is TRBJ2-3; D is undetermined. Trimming took 6 bases from V and 2 from J, leaving 21 bases between them. Per germline, CDR1 MNHNY and CDR2 SVGAGI (reference sequence). This CDR3 has 17 residues.

Turning to this clonotype: One base away lies a much larger clone, so this may be a sequencing read error. V is TRBV9 and J is TRBJ2-7, with a weak D call TRBD1 (6 bases). Germline assignment: CDR1 SGDLS and CDR2 YYNGEE. This CDR3 contains 14 residues. V shed 3 bases and J shed 4 bases, with 14 bases lying between them. The CDR3 DNA follows: TGTGCCAGCAGCGAAACTGGACAGAAATACGAGCAGTACTTC. This codes for CASSETGQKYEQYF.

The chain combines TRBV10-3 with TRBJ2-5; D is unresolved. In germline, CDR1 is ENHRY, CDR2 SYGVKD. The V gene lost 11 bases and the J gene lost 2 bases, with 21 bases spanning the gap. This CDR3 comprises 15 residues. This CDR3 reads CAASESVTRQETQYF. The CDR3 DNA follows: TGTGCCGCCAGTGAGTCGGTTACCAGACAAGAGACCCAGTACTTC.

About this clonotype: One junction end does not reproduce the germline sequence, and a read error may be involved. The J gene is TRBJ1-6, the V gene TRBV6-6; the D gene is possibly TRBD1 (5 bases). Germline values: CDR1 MNHNY, CDR2 SVGAGI (reference sequence). The CDR3 is made up of 14 amino acids. CDR3 in amino acids: CASSYIGVDSPPHF. Written as DNA, the CDR3 is TGTGCCAGCAGTTACATAGGGGTGGATTCACCCCCCCACTTT.

This clonotype occurred once. At one end, the junction sequence differs from germline, possibly due to a read error. The V and J genes are TRBV10-3 and TRBJ2-5; D not resolved. Germline values: CDR1 ENHRY, CDR2 SYGVKD. The CDR3 runs 15 residues. CDR3 in DNA: TGTGCCGTCAGTGGGTCGGCTACCAGTCAAGAGACCCAGTACTTC. This encodes CAVSGSATSQETQYF.

On this clonotype: One end of the junction varies from germline; a read error may be responsible. The J gene is TRBJ2-1, the V gene TRBV7-9; D gene ambiguous. Germline V gives CDR1 SEHNR, CDR2 FQNEAQ (reference sequence). The CDR3 is 14 amino acids. CDR3 loop: CASSSKGNNNEQFF. For the CDR3, the DNA is TGTGCCAGCAGCTCTAAGGGCAATAACAATGAGCAGTTCTTT.

The chain combines TRBV5-1 with TRBJ2-7; the D gene is possibly TRBD2 (5 bases). CDR1 and CDR2 from the germline V gene are SGHRS and YFSETQ. The germline V and J ends were trimmed by 4 bases and 4 bases, with 18 bases remaining between them. This CDR3 has 15 residues. CDR3 in amino acids: CASSQRADFVYEQYF. The CDR3 DNA reads as TGCGCCAGCAGCCAGAGGGCGGACTTCGTATACGAGCAGTACTTC.

This clonotype turned up a few times. A much more abundant neighbour one base away suggests this may be a read error. The gene calls are TRBV28 and TRBJ2-1; 9 bases are a match to TRBD1. This CDR3 comprises 17 residues. Germline V gives CDR1 MDHEN, CDR2 SYDVKM. This chain's CDR3 is CAGSPEQGAGRVNEQFF. CDR3 nucleotide sequence: TGTGCCGGCAGTCCAGAACAGGGGGCAGGGAGAGTCAATGAGCAGTTCTTC.